A single sample gave rise to the 31 T cell receptor beta chains below, sequenced in a study of cytomegalovirus exposure and HLA in healthy donors (dated by TCRdb to 2016 to 2017). The library came from the immunoSEQ multiplex PCR assay. For the multiplex PCR, a mixture combining 60 forward primers for TCR Vbeta segments and 13 reverse primers for TCR Jbeta segments was used. In TCRdb, the immuneACCESS table is reduced to in-frame sequences with V and J assigned. These tables do not hold every clone; where another copy was compared, an unresolved V gene accounts for under half, and the others remain unexplained. The sample table shows tens of thousands of clones, and 77% are seen once. Approximately 3.2% of the sample lies in the top ten. The sequenced sample consisted of PBMCs. These receptors all come from a man aged 50 to 60 in good health and CMV-seropositive.

The V gene is TRBV11-2, the J gene TRBJ2-1, with TRBD2 identical over 9 bases. This CDR3 region has 14 residues. The germline V gene encodes CDR1 SGHAT and CDR2 FQNNGV. J was trimmed by 9 bases and V by 6 bases; bases with no gene match: 9. The CDR3 region is CASRPQREVSEQFF. The CDR3 DNA is TGTGCCAGCAGACCCCAGCGGGAGGTTAGTGAGCAGTTCTTC.

This clone was observed once. The chain links TRBV5-6 to TRBJ1-1, with 9 nucleotides matching TRBD1. CDR1 and CDR2 from the germline V gene are SGHDT and YYEEEE. V gave up 0 bases and J gave up 5 bases; unmatched junction bases: 5. This CDR3 region has 15 residues. DNA of the CDR3: TGTGCCAGCAGCTTGGGGGACAGGGAGCTGACTGAAGCTTTCTTT. Residues: CASSLGDRELTEAFF.

The CDR3 DNA sequence: TGTGCCAGCAGACCGGGACAGGGGGTAGAGGAGACCCAGTACTTC. Translating it yields CASRPGQGVEETQYF. The gene calls are TRBV6-1 and TRBJ2-5; 11 positions match TRBD1. CDR1 and CDR2 from the germline V gene are MNHNS and SASEGT. Germline trimming cut 6 bases from V and 5 bases from J; bases unmatched to any gene: 8. The CDR3 sequence is 15 residues long.

This chain links TRBV5-1 with TRBJ2-2; no clear D. This CDR3 spans 16 amino acids. The V gene lost 0 bases and the J gene lost 1 base, with 10 bases spanning the gap. Germline values: CDR1 SGHRS, CDR2 YFSETQ. The CDR3 sequence is CASSLESTWNTGELFF. The DNA of the CDR3 is TGCGCCAGCAGCTTGGAGTCTACGTGGAACACCGGGGAGCTGTTTTTT.

This clone was counted a single time. Here the CDR3 reads CASSLAGAGTGASGTEAFF. Here the CDR3 DNA reads TGTGCCAGCAGCTTAGCTGGGGCCGGGACAGGGGCGTCAGGCACTGAAGCTTTCTTT. The chain recombines TRBV7-9 with TRBJ1-1; 10 positions agree with TRBD1. Looked up from germline, CDR1 is SEHNR and CDR2 is FQNEAQ (reference sequence). V lost 0 bases and J lost 4; bases outside the gene matches: 14. The CDR3 runs 19 residues.

Here the CDR3 DNA reads TGTGCCAGCAGTCACGGGTTGATCGGACAGGGGACCAAAGAGACCCAGTACTTC. Encoded protein: CASSHGLIGQGTKETQYF. This chain uses TRBV7-2 with TRBJ2-5, with 9 bases fitting TRBD1. In germline, CDR1 is SGHTA, CDR2 FQGNSA. The junction had 17 bases not matched to a gene; V was cut back by 6 bases and J by 3 bases. The CDR3 is 18 amino acids.

The genes are TRBV7-9 and TRBJ2-7; TRBD2 aligns across 10 bases. V lost 2 bases, J lost 4 bases, and 5 bases stayed unmatched. The CDR3 spans 15 residues. In germline, CDR1 is SEHNR, CDR2 FQNEAQ (reference sequence). The CDR3 here is CASSLLAGETYEQYF. Here the CDR3 DNA reads TGTGCCAGCAGCTTACTAGCGGGAGAGACATACGAGCAGTACTTC.

The chain joins TRBV2 to TRBJ2-1; perhaps TRBD1 as D (6 bases). Looked up from germline, CDR1 is SNHLY and CDR2 is FYNNEI. The CDR3 is made up of 13 amino acids. Trimming took off 7 bases at V and 5 bases at J, with 12 bases between the two ends. In nucleotides, the CDR3 is TGTGCCAGCACCCCGGACAGTAACAATGAGCAGTTCTTC. It yields the protein CASTPDSNNEQFF.

The J gene is TRBJ1-2, the V gene TRBV5-6; the D is unclear. The length of the CDR3 is 13 residues. V lost 4 bases to trimming and J lost 3 bases, with 10 bases between them. Germline V gene lookup returns CDR1 SGHDT and CDR2 YYEEEE. The CDR3 protein is CASSITEYYGYTF. The CDR3, as DNA: TGTGCCAGCAGCATAACAGAGTACTATGGCTACACCTTC.

The chain couples TRBV7-6 to TRBJ2-5, with 13 bases fitting TRBD2. V shed 5 bases, J shed 9 bases, and the junction held 6 bases outside the gene matches. There are 14 residues in the CDR3. Germline CDR1 reads SGHVS; CDR2 reads FNYEAQ. CDR3 DNA: TGTGCCAGCAGCCCCGGGACTAGCGGGAAGGCCCAGTACTTC. This translates into CASSPGTSGKAQYF.

This clone turned up a few times. V usage is TRBV27 and J usage is TRBJ2-1; TRBD1 might be the D (6 bases). The germline CDR1 and CDR2 sequences are MNHEY and SMNVEV (reference sequence). The CDR3 extends over 16 amino acids. Trimming took off 5 bases at V and 3 bases at J, with 17 bases between the two ends. DNA for the CDR3: TGTGCCAGCAGTCCGACAGGTGGCGCCCACTACAATGAGCAGTTCTTC. Translated: CASSPTGGAHYNEQFF.

The gene calls are TRBV7-3 and TRBJ2-3; 12 bases align to TRBD2. V was pared by 5 bases and J by 1 base, with 4 bases of the junction left unmatched. This CDR3 contains 16 residues. Germline V CDR1 and CDR2: SGHTA, FQGTGA. The CDR3 sequence: CASSDRLAGGTDTQYF. The CDR3 DNA sequence: TGTGCCAGCAGCGATCGACTAGCGGGGGGCACAGATACGCAGTATTTT.

The chain couples TRBV19 to TRBJ1-5; D call uncertain. Germline V gene data show CDR1 as LNHDA and CDR2 as SQIVND (reference sequence). The CDR3 is 12 amino acids. Trimming cost V 2 bases and J 9 bases, with 8 bases left between them. CDR3 loop: CASSISGGPQHF. CDR3 coding DNA: TGTGCCAGTAGTATATCGGGTGGGCCCCAGCATTTT.

This chain uses TRBV7-9 with TRBJ2-7; D not certain. Between the trimmed V and J ends, which lost 1 base and 5 bases, there was a span of 9 bases. The germline CDR1 and CDR2 sequences are SEHNR and FQNEAQ (reference sequence). The CDR3 is made up of 13 amino acids. The CDR3 DNA reads TGTGCCAGCAGCTTAGACCCCTCGGACGAGCAGTACTTC. Amino acid sequence: CASSLDPSDEQYF.

This clone was found once. The V and J genes are TRBV15 and TRBJ2-7, with D unclear. The V gene's germline CDR1 is LNHNV and CDR2 YYDKDF (reference sequence). The CDR3 covers 12 residues. Trimming took 1 base from V and 7 from J, leaving 8 bases between them. In DNA form, the CDR3 reads TGTGCCACCAGCAGAGTCCCCACTGAGCAGTACTTC. Its protein is CATSRVPTEQYF.

This chain joins TRBV14 and TRBJ2-1; 11 positions match TRBD2. The V gene's germline CDR1 is SGHDN and CDR2 FVKESK. This CDR3 is built from 12 residues. Trimming at V came to 4 bases and at J to 15 bases, leaving 5 bases not matched to a gene. The CDR3 DNA follows: TGTGCCAGCAGCCGTAGCGGGAGGGCGGGGTTCTTC. It is translated as CASSRSGRAGFF. Filled out from reference TRBV14 and TRBJ2-1, the complete variable domain reads EAGVTQFPSHSVIEKGQTVTLRCDPISGHDNLYWYRRVMGKEIKFLLHFVKESKQDESGMPNNRFLAERTGGTYSTLKVQPAELEDSGVYFCASSRSGRAGFFGPGTRLTVL.

This chain connects TRBV7-3 to TRBJ2-5, with D possibly being TRBD2 (6 bases). V dropped 0 bases and J dropped 1 base, with 9 bases sitting between them. The germline gives CDR1 SGHTA, CDR2 FQGTGA. This CDR3 spans 15 amino acids. The chain's CDR3 is CASSLTGGVQETQYF. In nucleotides, the CDR3 is TGTGCCAGCAGCTTAACTGGCGGGGTCCAAGAGACCCAGTACTTC.

This chain's CDR3 is CASSLVQYEQYF. CDR3 coding DNA: TGTGCCAGCAGCTTAGTACAATACGAGCAGTACTTC. The V and J genes are TRBV11-2 and TRBJ2-7; D remains ambiguous. V lost 1 base and J lost 4, with 5 bases in between. The CDR3 runs 12 residues. Germline-derived CDR1 and CDR2 are SGHAT and FQNNGV.

The chain links TRBV15 to TRBJ1-5; D is undetermined. This CDR3 has 15 residues. The germline V gene has CDR1 LNHNV and CDR2 YYDKDF (reference sequence). Trimming left V 3 bases short and J 0 bases short, with 9 bases between. This CDR3 reads CATSREIDSNQPQHF. In DNA form, the CDR3 reads TGTGCCACCAGCAGGGAGATAGATAGCAATCAGCCCCAGCATTTT.

Notes on this clone: This same CDR3 is encoded by further DNA sequences in the sample. J is TRBJ2-7 and V is TRBV18; D is perhaps TRBD1 (6 bases). The V end was cut by 1 base, the J end by 6 bases, with 13 bases between. This CDR3 contains 14 residues. The V gene's germline CDR1 is KGHSH and CDR2 LQKENI. CDR3 loop: CASSPQVRGGEQYF. DNA of the CDR3: TGTGCCAGCTCACCACAGGTTCGAGGGGGCGAGCAGTACTTC.

This sequence joins TRBV11-2 and TRBJ2-7, with TRBD1 as a possible D gene (5 bases). The CDR3 has 15 amino acids. Germline lookup yields CDR1 SGHAT and CDR2 FQNNGV. V lost 0 bases, J lost 3 bases, and 12 bases lay in between. The chain's CDR3 is CASSLDKHRLYEQYF. The CDR3 DNA is TGTGCCAGCAGCTTAGATAAGCACAGGCTCTACGAGCAGTACTTC. Full variable domain (remainder filled in from reference TRBV11-2 and TRBJ2-7): EAGVAQSPRYKIIEKRQSVAFWCNPISGHATLYWYQQILGQGPKLLIQFQNNGVVDDSQLPKDRFSAERLKGVDSTLKIQPAKLEDSAVYLCASSLDKHRLYEQYFGPGTRLTVT.

This clone occurred a few times. The chain recombines TRBV25-1 with TRBJ1-3; no clear D. V was shortened by 7 bases and J by 2 bases, with 12 bases between the two germline ends. In germline, CDR1 is MGHDK, CDR2 SYGVNS. CDR3 length: 14 amino acids. CDR3 coding DNA: TGTGCCAGCACCGATGACACGGCTGGAAACACCATATATTTT. Its translation: CASTDDTAGNTIYF.

V usage is TRBV7-6 and J usage is TRBJ1-1; 8 positions agree with TRBD1. Germline-derived CDR1 and CDR2 are SGHVS and FNYEAQ. This CDR3 is built from 15 residues. V trimming: 5 bases; J trimming: 0 bases; junction bases outside the gene matches: 5. For the CDR3, the DNA is TGTGCCAGCAGCCCAAGACAGGGGATGAACACTGAAGCTTTCTTT. Translating it yields CASSPRQGMNTEAFF.

CDR3 residues: CASSDVMNTEAFF. CDR3 DNA sequence: TGTGCCAGCAGTGATGTAATGAACACTGAAGCTTTCTTT. The chain employs TRBV6-1 and TRBJ1-1, with D uncertain. This CDR3 spans 13 amino acids. Trimming removed 3 bases at V and 0 bases at J, with 5 bases between. CDR1 and CDR2 from the germline V gene are MNHNS and SASEGT.

The CDR3 loop reads CASSLGLAGVGGELFF. The CDR3 DNA is TGTGCCAGCAGCTTAGGGCTAGCGGGAGTTGGCGGGGAGCTGTTTTTT. The rearrangement uses TRBV7-7 and TRBJ2-2; 10 positions match TRBD2. This CDR3 region has 16 residues. V trimming: 1 base; J trimming: 7 bases; junction bases outside the gene matches: 6. In germline, CDR1 is SSHAT, CDR2 FNYEAQ (reference sequence).

V is TRBV10-2 and J is TRBJ1-1; TRBD1 aligns across 8 bases. CDR3 length: 13 amino acids. V was clipped by 7 bases and J by 3 bases; unmatched bases: 4. CDR1 and CDR2 from the germline V gene are WSHSY and SAAADI. In DNA, the CDR3 is TGCGCCAGCACCCCGACAGGGGACACTGAAGCTTTCTTT. Translating gives CASTPTGDTEAFF.

The chain links TRBV18 to TRBJ2-1; TRBD2 aligns across 14 bases. Trimming at V came to 3 bases and at J to 8 bases, leaving 6 bases not matched to a gene. The CDR3 is 16 residues long. Germline lookup yields CDR1 KGHSH and CDR2 LQKENI. As DNA, the CDR3 is TGTGCCAGCTCACCGGAGACTAGCGGGAGGGATCATGAGCAGTTCTTC. Amino acids: CASSPETSGRDHEQFF.

The chain carries TRBV5-1 and TRBJ2-3; TRBD2 matches 9 bases. This CDR3 has 17 residues. V lost 4 bases and J lost 3; bases outside the gene matches: 12. The germline CDR1 and CDR2 sequences are SGHRS and YFSETQ. CDR3 sequence (DNA): TGCGCCAGCAGCGGGGGACTAGCATCCCTTCCTACAGATACGCAGTATTTT. This sequence encodes CASSGGLASLPTDTQYF. The full variable domain, with the rest looked up from reference TRBV5-1 and TRBJ2-3, is KAGVTQTPRYLIKTRGQQVTLSCSPISGHRSVSWYQQTPGQGLQFLFEYFSETQRNKGNFPGRFSGRQFSNSRSEMNVSTLELGDSALYLCASSGGLASLPTDTQYFGPGTRLTVL.

This chain joins TRBV9 and TRBJ2-3; TRBD2 might be the D (6 bases). V was trimmed by 2 bases and J by 2 bases, leaving 12 bases between them. The germline gives CDR1 SGDLS, CDR2 YYNGEE. This CDR3 is built from 15 residues. The CDR3 nucleotides are TGTGCCAGCAGCGTCCGGGACTCACACACAGATACGCAGTATTTT. Translation: CASSVRDSHTDTQYF.

CDR3 DNA sequence: TGCGCCAGCAGTCCTACTAGCGGGAGCAATGAGCAGTTCTTC. It yields the protein CASSPTSGSNEQFF. This sequence joins TRBV23-1 and TRBJ2-1; 11 bases agree with TRBD2. TRBV23-1 is placed among ORFs of uncertain function. The length of the CDR3 is 14 residues. Trimming removed 4 bases from V and 6 bases from J; junction bases left unmatched: 2.

V usage is TRBV5-1 and J usage is TRBJ1-6; maybe TRBD1 (5 bases). Germline CDR1 SGHRS, CDR2 YFSETQ. The CDR3 totals 17 residues. The V gene lost 0 bases and the J gene lost 1 base, with 11 bases spanning the gap. Here the CDR3 reads CASSLAGGASYNSPLHF. DNA of the CDR3: TGCGCCAGCAGCTTGGCGGGGGGTGCATCCTATAATTCACCCCTCCACTTT.